What follows is one T cell receptor (beta chain) and its context. TCRdb re-called the 5' RACE reads with MiXCR, one entry per CDR3 protein. Of 250,000 to 400,000 distinct CDR3 sequences in the sample, about 4.5% were seen once. The data were taken from a study of T cells after yellow fever vaccination. CDR3 length: 15 residues. Germline values: CDR1 SGHTA, CDR2 FQGNSA. V was shortened by 5 bases and J by 0 bases, with 11 bases between the two germline ends. The TCR was taken from a man in his late teens or twenties who received the YFV17D yellow fever vaccine. The chain is built from TRBV7-2 and TRBJ1-5; maybe TRBD1 (5 bases). The sequencing here drew on PBMCs, taken 15 days after the yellow fever booster vaccination. In nucleotides, the CDR3 is TGTGCCAGCAGCAGGACAACATATAGCAATCAGCCCCAGCATTTT. Protein product: CASSRTTYSNQPQHF.